This T cell receptor (beta chain) appears in the sequencing data of a study of human T cells and chemical hapten exposure. The time point was: pre-sensitization, week 0. Treatment given: therapeutic diphenylcyclopropenone sensitization with weekly scalp DPC. In TCRdb, the RACE reads were re-called with MiXCR into one record per CDR3 protein. The table has about 380,000 distinct CDR3 sequences, roughly 5.3% seen once. This clonotype was found many times. The source is a woman between 50 and 59 years old with alopecia areata. Some clones in this sample may be carry-over from other donors' samples. Specimen: whole blood, collected in connection with sensitization to the hapten diphenylcyclopropenone (DPC).

The CDR3 DNA reads as TGTGCCAGCAGCCTCCAGGGGAGGGATTCACCCCTCCACTTT. It yields the protein CASSLQGRDSPLHF. The V gene is TRBV4-2, the J gene TRBJ1-6, with D possibly being TRBD1 (6 bases). V was clipped by 4 bases and J by 8 bases, with 12 bases between them. CDR3 length: 14 residues. Germline V CDR1 and CDR2: LGHNA, YNFKEQ.